This T cell receptor beta chain was documented in a study of T cells in Graves' hyperthyroidism and ophthalmopathy. RNA transcripts yielded amplified TCR beta CDR3 regions. A first-round RT-PCR of the TCR CDR3 used the HTBI primer set. TCRdb processed the multiplex PCR reads anew with MiXCR; each CDR3 protein has one entry. Of about 560,000 distinct CDR3 sequences detected, approximately 16% appear once; the ten largest clones hold 15% to 20%. The table lists this clonotype with many counts. Its antigen is not identified. CDR3 length equals 13 residues. Per the germline V gene, CDR1 is SNHLY and CDR2 is FYNNEI. J gave up 9 bases and V 7 bases, and 6 bases lay outside the gene matches. Study results and caveats: Ophthalmopathy was identified by the model a median around 6.3 months ahead of onset. Using 13 V-J features, a model discriminated ophthalmopathy from stable hyperthyroidism.

Clinical symptoms, serum thyroxine, TRAb, thyroid ultrasound and orbital computed tomography established diagnosis. The receptor was derived from a young woman with Graves' hyperthyroidism. Material: blood. The V gene is TRBV2, the J gene TRBJ2-1; 10 bases map to TRBD2. CDR3 in DNA: TGTGCCAGCAACAGCGGGAGGGTGACTGAGCAGTTCTTC. Protein: CASNSGRVTEQFF.